This T cell receptor beta chain comes out of a study of Ad26.COV2.S vaccination and SARS-CoV-2 variants. Turning to the study itself: By the intramuscular route, Ad26.COV2.S was given once, or twice 56 days apart. Overall study findings and caveats: Researchers cautioned that TCR breadth and depth analyses may have underestimated total T cell responses.

Sequencing was performed with immunoSEQ multiplex PCR; in TCRdb, only in-frame clones are kept and a portion is missing. The repertoire holds a few hundred thousand clones, with around 87% as singletons. Treatment meaning: some 20 received Ad26.COV2.S at low or high dose, single or two shots; 5 received placebo; per-sample allocation not given. Day 63 after the first vaccine or placebo injection was the time point for sampling. The sample came from a Boston adult aged 18-55 years. This vaccine is an Ad26 vector that expresses the Wuhan-strain SARS-CoV-2 spike. Note on this clone: Its matching antigen is unknown.

Losses at the gene ends were 3 bases for V and 3 bases for J; bases not matched to a gene: 5. Germline V gene lookup returns CDR1 DFQATT and CDR2 SNEGSKA (reference sequence). The CDR3 is made up of 14 amino acids. The material was peripheral blood, obtained in a trial of Ad26.COV2.S vaccine versus placebo. The J gene is TRBJ2-1, the V gene TRBV20-1; 7 nucleotides match TRBD2. This TCR was sampled from a person between 18 and 65 years old who received the Ad26.COV2.S COVID-19 vaccine or a placebo. CDR3: CSASAGANYNEQFF. The CDR3, as DNA: TGCAGTGCTAGTGCGGGAGCGAACTACAATGAGCAGTTCTTC.